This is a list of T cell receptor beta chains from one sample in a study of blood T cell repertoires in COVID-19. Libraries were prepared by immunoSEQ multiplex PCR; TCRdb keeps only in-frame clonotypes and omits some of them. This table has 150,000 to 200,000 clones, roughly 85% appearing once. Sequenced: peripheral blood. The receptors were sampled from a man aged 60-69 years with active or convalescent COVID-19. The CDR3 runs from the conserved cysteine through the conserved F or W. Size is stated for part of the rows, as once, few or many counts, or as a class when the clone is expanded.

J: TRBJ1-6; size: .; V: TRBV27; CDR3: CASHKNSNSPLHF
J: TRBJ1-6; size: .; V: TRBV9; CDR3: CASSGQNSALHF
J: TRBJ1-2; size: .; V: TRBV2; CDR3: CASSGDRGHGYTF
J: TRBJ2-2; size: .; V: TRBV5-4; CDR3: CASSFKGYGTGELFF
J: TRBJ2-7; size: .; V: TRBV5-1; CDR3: CASSFGQGIYEQYF
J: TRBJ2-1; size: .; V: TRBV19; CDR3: CASTATSGGAWTYNEQFF
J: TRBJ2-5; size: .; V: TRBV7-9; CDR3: CASSFTAGTEETQYF
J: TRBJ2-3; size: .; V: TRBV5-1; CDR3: CASSFPGLAGGLNTQYF
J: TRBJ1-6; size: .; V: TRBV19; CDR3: CASSVTGTGDSPLHF
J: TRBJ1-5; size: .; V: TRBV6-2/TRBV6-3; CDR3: CASSTGRNSNQPQHF
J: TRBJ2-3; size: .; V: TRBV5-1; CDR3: CASSPRQTDTQYF
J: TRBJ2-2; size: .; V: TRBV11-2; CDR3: CASTRKTYRDTGELFF
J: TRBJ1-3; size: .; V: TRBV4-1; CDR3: CASSQEVGLLGNTIYF
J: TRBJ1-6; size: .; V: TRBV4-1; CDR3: CASSQAGTGGNNSPLHF
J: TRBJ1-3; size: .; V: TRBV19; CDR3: CASSSAAGNTIYF
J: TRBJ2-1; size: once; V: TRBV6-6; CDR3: CASIRGLADNEQFF
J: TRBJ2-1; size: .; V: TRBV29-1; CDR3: CSVVGGTDNEQFF
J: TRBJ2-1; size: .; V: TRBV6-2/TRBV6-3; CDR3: CASSYEAGLLFNEQFF
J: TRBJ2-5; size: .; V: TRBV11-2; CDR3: CASSPTGGRETQYF
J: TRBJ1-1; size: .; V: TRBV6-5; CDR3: CASSYSEGTGGTEAFF
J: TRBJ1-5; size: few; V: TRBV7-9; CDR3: CASSSDSGDQPQHF
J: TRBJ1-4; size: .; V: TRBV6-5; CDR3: CASKPRAWGHEKLFF
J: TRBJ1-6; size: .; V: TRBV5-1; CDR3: CASSPGPGGYNSPLHF
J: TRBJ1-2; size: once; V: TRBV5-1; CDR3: CASSQDRFYGYTF
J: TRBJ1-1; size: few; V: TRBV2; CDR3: CASRFGGQENTEAFF
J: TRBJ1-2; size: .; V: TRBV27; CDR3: CASSLGGNYGYTF
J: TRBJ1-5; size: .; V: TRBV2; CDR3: CASRGDSSHNQPQHF
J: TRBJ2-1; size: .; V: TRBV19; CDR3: CASKGQGTYNEQFF
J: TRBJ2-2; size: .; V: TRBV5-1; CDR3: CASSFTGSTNTGELFF
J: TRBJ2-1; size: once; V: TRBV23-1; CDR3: CASSPCPSRDISYNEQFF
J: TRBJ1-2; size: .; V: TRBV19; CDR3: CASSIGQYFLYGYTF
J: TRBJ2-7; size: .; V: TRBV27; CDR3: CASSLSRFSYEQYF
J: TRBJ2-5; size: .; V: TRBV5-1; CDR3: CASSMMPTSEETQYF
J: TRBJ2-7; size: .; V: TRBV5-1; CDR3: CASSGGTGPYEQYF
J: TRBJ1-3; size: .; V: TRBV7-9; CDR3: CASSPNFGSGNTIYF
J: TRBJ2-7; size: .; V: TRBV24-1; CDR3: CATSDRQVHEQYF
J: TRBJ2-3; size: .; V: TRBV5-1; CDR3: CASSYGFDGGTDTQYF
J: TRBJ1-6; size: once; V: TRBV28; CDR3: CASSRAAAGNSPLHF
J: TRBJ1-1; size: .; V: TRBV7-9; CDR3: CASHTRQDTEAFF
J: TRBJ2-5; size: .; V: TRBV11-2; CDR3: CASSLDGRAQYF
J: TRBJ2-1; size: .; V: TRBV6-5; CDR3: CATTGVHEQFF
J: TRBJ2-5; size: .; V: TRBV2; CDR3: CASSVERSVPKTQYF
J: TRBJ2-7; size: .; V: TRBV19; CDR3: CASSIGGGLGEQYF
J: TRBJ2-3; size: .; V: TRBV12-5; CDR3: CASGFSRREDTQYF
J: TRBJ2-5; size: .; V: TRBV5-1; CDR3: CASSLGTGMETQYF